This T cell receptor beta chain is from a study of OX40 agonist ivuxolimab in advanced cancers. The wider study: The study gave patients intravenous ivuxolimab at 0.01 to 10 mg/kg every 2 weeks. A mean age of 60 years, range about 20 to 79, was recorded, and more than 80% were male. Study-wide results and limits: More expanded clones were found, on average, in CD8+ than in CD4+ T cells.

As concerns this clone: The antigen remains unidentified.

The germline V gene has CDR1 LNHDA and CDR2 SQIVND (reference sequence). V shed 6 bases and J 1 base; nucleotides not matched to a gene: 4. This CDR3 has 14 amino acids. The protocol was immunoSEQ multiplex PCR, while the TCRdb copy is restricted to in-frame clones and leaves out a portion. Of about 49,000 clones detected, 85% appear once; the ten largest clones hold approximately 20%. On cycle 4 day 1 and cycle 7 day 1, as well as at baseline, blood was sampled. This rearrangement joins TRBV19 to TRBJ1-1; 8 bases line up with TRBD1. This receptor was identified in an adult with an advanced solid tumor such as melanoma, head and neck, liver or kidney cancer. The input for sequencing was CD4+ or CD8+ T cells sorted from blood, taken in a trial of the OX40 agonist ivuxolimab. CDR3 in amino acids: CASRAQGGNTEAFF. The CDR3 DNA reads TGTGCCAGTAGGGCACAGGGGGGGAACACTGAAGCTTTCTTT.